These 20 T cell receptor beta chains were sequenced from one sample in a study of CD8+CD57+ T cells in acquired aplastic anemia. The TCR beta profiling, which covered VDJ combination and CDR3 sequence, was carried out using genomic DNA as the template. TCRdb re-called the reads with MiXCR, one entry per CDR3 protein. The sample lists about 110,000 distinct CDR3 sequences, 50% to 65% occurring once. Sequencing was performed on sorted CD4+, CD8+, or CD8+CD57+ T cells (not recorded which) from PBMCs. These receptors originate from a human donor in good health, serving as a control.

This chain links TRBV10-3 with TRBJ2-5; 9 nucleotides agree with TRBD1. Looked up from germline, CDR1 is ENHRY and CDR2 is SYGVKD. The CDR3 is 16 amino acids. V gave up 0 bases and J gave up 2 bases; unmatched junction bases: 4. The DNA of the CDR3 is TGTGCCATCAGTGAGTCTTTGACAGGGGGACAAGAGACCCAGTACTTC. This codes for CAISESLTGGQETQYF.

The V gene is TRBV19, the J gene TRBJ1-1; D may be TRBD1 (6 bases). This CDR3 region has 14 residues. Germline V lookup: CDR1 LNHDA, CDR2 SQIVND (reference sequence). Trimming stripped 5 bases from V and 0 bases from J, with 10 bases between. The CDR3 protein is CASSARTVNTEAFF. As DNA, the CDR3 is TGTGCCAGTAGTGCTCGGACAGTGAACACTGAAGCTTTCTTT.

The V gene is TRBV10-3, the J gene TRBJ2-1, with TRBD2 matching over 8 bases. The germline CDR1 and CDR2 sequences are ENHRY and SYGVKD. CDR3 length: 12 amino acids. After removal of 10 bases from V and 7 bases from J, the junction contained 6 bases not matched to a gene. For the CDR3, the DNA is TGTGCCACCGGGGGGGCCGGAAATGAGCAGTTCTTC. Translated, it gives CATGGAGNEQFF.

The chain has TRBV2 and TRBJ2-1; a weak D match, TRBD2 (6 bases). The CDR3 is 14 amino acids. Trimming pared 4 bases from V and 2 bases from J, leaving 9 bases between. The germline V gene has CDR1 SNHLY and CDR2 FYNNEI. CDR3 amino acids: CASSGGVTYNEQFF. CDR3 nucleotides: TGTGCCAGCAGTGGCGGGGTCACCTACAATGAGCAGTTCTTC.

On this clonotype: No DNA is shown, since the ends of the CDR3 on it are uncertain; the CDR3 is the one TCRdb lists. This CDR3 reads CASSGGGRGIKNEQYFGPGYGYTF. The chain employs TRBV25-1 and TRBJ1-2; TRBD1, the table's D call, lacks a check against the DNA. The CDR3 is 24 amino acids long, termini counted. The germline V gene encodes CDR1 MGHDK and CDR2 SYGVNS.

This clonotype was detected many times. V usage is TRBV5-8 and J usage is TRBJ2-5; 9 bases are a match to TRBD2. Germline CDR1 SGHTS, CDR2 YDEGEE. The CDR3 has 15 residues. The J segment lost 4 bases and the V segment lost 2 bases, leaving 6 bases of the junction unmatched. The CDR3 nucleotides read TGTGCCAGCAGCTTCGGCGGGGGGGCCTTAGAGACCCAGTACTTC. Its translation: CASSFGGGALETQYF.

This clonotype was seen a few times. The rearrangement joins TRBV20-1 to TRBJ2-5; TRBD1 matches at 7 bases. The CDR3 is made up of 15 amino acids. J lost 0 bases, V lost 4 bases, and 8 bases had no gene match. Per the germline V gene, CDR1 is DFQATT and CDR2 is SNEGSKA (reference sequence). CDR3 amino acids: CSATALQGYQETQYF. CDR3 bases: TGCAGTGCTACGGCCCTACAGGGGTACCAAGAGACCCAGTACTTC.

This clonotype was seen repeatedly, ten times or more. This sequence joins TRBV5-1 and TRBJ2-3, with 7 bases identical to TRBD2. The J segment lost 1 base and the V segment lost 0 bases, leaving 2 bases of the junction unmatched. The V gene's germline CDR1 is SGHRS and CDR2 YFSETQ. The CDR3 contains 15 residues. CDR3 in amino acids: CASSLGEGGTDTQYF. CDR3 in DNA: TGCGCCAGCAGCTTGGGGGAGGGCGGCACAGATACGCAGTATTTT.

The chain combines TRBV29-1 with TRBJ2-1; 12 bases fit TRBD2. From germline, CDR1 is SQVTM and CDR2 ANQGSEA. The CDR3 has 11 residues. The V gene end was trimmed by 7 bases and the J gene end by 11 bases; junction bases not matched to a gene: 3. Here the CDR3 reads CSGTSGRQQFF. The CDR3 DNA sequence: TGCAGCGGAACTAGCGGGAGGCAGCAGTTCTTC.

A few counts support this clonotype. The V call is TRBV10-3, the J call TRBJ1-6; 7 nucleotides align to TRBD1. Germline loops: CDR1 ENHRY, CDR2 SYGVKD. J lost 10 bases, V lost 5 bases, and 11 bases had no gene match. The CDR3 loop spans 15 amino acids. CDR3 nucleotide sequence: TGTGCCATCAGTAGTGACAGGGAGGGACGGTCACCCCTCCACTTT. This gives the protein CAISSDREGRSPLHF.

The CDR3: CASSLGVAYTEAFF. The CDR3 DNA reads as TGTGCCAGCAGCTTAGGAGTGGCCTACACTGAAGCTTTCTTT. This chain links TRBV7-6 with TRBJ1-1; D is unclear. The CDR3 covers 14 residues. In germline, CDR1 is SGHVS, CDR2 FNYEAQ. Trimming took off 1 base at V and 3 bases at J, with 9 bases between the two ends.

The chain has TRBV29-1 and TRBJ1-1, with 8 nucleotides matching TRBD1. The CDR3 sequence is 13 residues long. Germline V lookup: CDR1 SQVTM, CDR2 ANQGSEA. J gave up 5 bases and V 3 bases, and 5 bases lay outside the gene matches. The DNA of the CDR3 is TGCAGCGTTGAGGTGGACAGGGCAACTGAAGCTTTCTTT. It yields the protein CSVEVDRATEAFF.

This clonotype occurred many times. The chain uses TRBV27 and TRBJ2-7, with no clear D. From germline, CDR1 is MNHEY and CDR2 SMNVEV (reference sequence). The V end was cut by 4 bases, the J end by 4 bases, with 14 bases between. CDR3 length equals 14 residues. The CDR3 bases are TGTGCCAGCAGTTCTCAAATCACGGCATACGAGCAGTACTTC. Its translation is CASSSQITAYEQYF.

The table lists this clonotype with many counts. The V call is TRBV12-3 or TRBV12-4, the J call TRBJ1-2; D remains unclear. The CDR3 has 13 amino acids. V shed 1 base and J shed 7 bases, with 10 bases lying between them. The CDR3 loop reads CASSLGQVLGYTF. The CDR3 DNA sequence: TGTGCCAGCAGTTTAGGGCAGGTGCTTGGCTACACCTTC.

This clonotype was observed at least ten times. This chain joins TRBV4-3 and TRBJ1-2; D is unclear. The CDR3 is made up of 15 amino acids. Germline V gene lookup returns CDR1 LGHNA and CDR2 YSLEER. The V end was cut by 0 bases, the J end by 4 bases, with 12 bases between. The CDR3 protein is CASSQDFTGFYGYTF. In nucleotides, the CDR3 is TGCGCCAGCAGCCAAGACTTTACGGGCTTCTATGGCTACACCTTC.

V usage is TRBV19 and J usage is TRBJ1-3; D is possibly TRBD1 (5 bases). The germline CDR1 and CDR2 sequences are LNHDA and SQIVND (reference sequence). This CDR3 has 14 residues. V gave up 5 bases and J gave up 2 bases, with 10 bases separating them. This CDR3 reads CASSRGEAGNTIYF. CDR3 sequence (DNA): TGTGCCAGTAGTCGGGGGGAAGCTGGAAACACCATATATTTT.

V usage is TRBV7-3 and J usage is TRBJ2-5; D possibly corresponds to TRBD2 (6 bases). Trimming took off 3 bases at V and 5 bases at J, with 10 bases between the two ends. Germline assignment: CDR1 SGHTA and CDR2 FQGTGA. The CDR3 spans 13 residues. CDR3: CASSFQGGETQYF. The CDR3 DNA reads TGTGCCAGCAGCTTCCAGGGAGGTGAGACCCAGTACTTC.

V usage is TRBV28 and J usage is TRBJ2-7; 9 nucleotides line up with TRBD1. The germline CDR1 and CDR2 sequences are MDHEN and SYDVKM. CDR3 length equals 12 residues. The trim removed 8 bases at V and 12 bases at J, leaving 11 bases unmatched. CDR3 amino acids: CASAGNRGQRYV. In nucleotides, the CDR3 is TGTGCCAGCGCTGGGAACAGGGGGCAACGGTACGTC.

The rearrangement links TRBV6-1 to TRBJ2-6; 9 bases fit TRBD1. This CDR3 is 17 amino acids long. Looked up from germline, CDR1 is MNHNS and CDR2 is SASEGT. The V segment lost 0 bases and the J segment 3 bases; nucleotides outside the gene matches: 3. DNA for the CDR3: TGTGCCAGCAGTGAAGCAGGGACAGGGTTTGGGGCCAACGTCCTGACTTTC. Protein sequence: CASSEAGTGFGANVLTF.

The chain links TRBV7-9 to TRBJ1-1; D is ambiguous. V shed 4 bases and J shed 1 base, with 13 bases lying between them. Germline CDR1 SEHNR, CDR2 FQNEAQ (reference sequence). The CDR3 runs to 15 residues. CDR3 coding DNA: TGTGCCAGCAGCTCCCCAGCGACGGGGAACACTGAAGCTTTCTTT. Its translation: CASSSPATGNTEAFF.